This passage covers 14 T cell receptor beta chains from one sample sequenced in a study of shared clonotypes between healthy human individuals (dated by TCRdb to the early 2020s). Libraries were built with the immunoSEQ multiplex PCR assay. TCRdb stores this immuneACCESS table with in-frame sequences only. Part of the clones is absent; in the studies checked, under half of the shortfall reflects unresolved V genes, and no reason is known for the rest. Across this sample there are around 1,000,000 clones, with approximately 75% seen only once. About 0.94% of the sample belongs to the ten largest clones. The sample was memory CD4+ T cells from PBMCs. Taken with the paper, the label for cell subset or site translates to: CD45RA-negative fraction. Source of these receptors: a man between 18 and 29 years old in good health. Some clones in this sample may be carry-over from other donors' samples.

This clone was seen only a few times. The chain has TRBV2 and TRBJ1-1, with D maybe TRBD1 (5 bases). The CDR3 is 11 residues long. V lost 8 bases and J 10 bases, leaving 14 bases between the germline ends. Per germline, CDR1 SNHLY and CDR2 FYNNEI. The CDR3: CASGPLGLAFF. As DNA, the CDR3 is TGTGCCAGCGGACCTCTGGGACTAGCTTTCTTT.

Worth noting for this clone: A much larger clonotype is one base distant, so this may be a read error. The DNA for the CDR3 is TGTGCCAGCAGCCCTAGAACATCCCAGAATGAGCAGTTCTTC. It specifies CASSPRTSQNEQFF. The V call is TRBV11-2, the J call TRBJ2-1, with D unresolved. From germline, CDR1 is SGHAT and CDR2 FQNNGV. This CDR3 region has 14 residues. Trimming took 5 bases from V and 7 from J, leaving 15 bases between them. The full variable domain, in which reference TRBV11-2 and TRBJ2-1 provide the parts outside the CDR3, is EAGVAQSPRYKIIEKRQSVAFWCNPISGHATLYWYQQILGQGPKLLIQFQNNGVVDDSQLPKDRFSAERLKGVDSTLKIQPAKLEDSAVYLCASSPRTSQNEQFFGPGTRLTVL.

V is TRBV28 and J is TRBJ1-4; tentative D call: TRBD1 (5 bases). The V end was cut by 5 bases, the J end by 4 bases, with 11 bases between. The germline gives CDR1 MDHEN, CDR2 SYDVKM. The CDR3 consists of 14 residues. Here the CDR3 reads CASSAGRYNEKLFF. For the CDR3, the DNA is TGTGCCAGCAGTGCAGGGAGGTATAATGAAAAACTGTTTTTT.

The rearrangement joins TRBV4-3 to TRBJ1-1, with D tentatively TRBD1 (5 bases). Germline CDR1 and CDR2: LGHNA and YSLEER. The V and J ends lost 1 base and 3 bases respectively, with 12 bases between them. The CDR3 has 15 residues. CDR3 loop: CASSQGGGMDTEAFF. The CDR3 nucleotides are TGCGCCAGCAGCCAAGGGGGCGGGATGGACACTGAAGCTTTCTTT.

This rearrangement joins TRBV19 to TRBJ1-2, with D perhaps TRBD1 (5 bases). V lost 3 bases to trimming and J lost 7 bases, with 12 bases between them. The CDR3 is 13 amino acids. The germline gives CDR1 LNHDA, CDR2 SQIVND (reference sequence). CDR3 nucleotide sequence: TGTGCCAGTAGTATCGAGGGGCGCGGTGGCTACACCTTC. It yields the protein CASSIEGRGGYTF.

CDR3 nucleotide sequence: TGTGCCAGCAGCGCGACGAGAAACTATGGCTACACCTTC. Translated, it gives CASSATRNYGYTF. The chain has TRBV5-4 and TRBJ1-2, with unresolved D. CDR3 length equals 13 residues. Germline CDR1 is SGHNT and CDR2 is YYREEE (reference sequence). V lost 4 bases to trimming and J lost 2 bases, with 9 bases between them.

The genes are TRBV10-3 and TRBJ1-2; D gene ambiguous. V lost 4 bases and J lost 8, with 14 bases in between. This CDR3 spans 13 amino acids. Germline loops: CDR1 ENHRY, CDR2 SYGVKD. The CDR3 spells CAISGSLVGGYTF. The CDR3 DNA follows: TGTGCCATCAGTGGCAGTCTTGTGGGAGGCTACACCTTC.

The chain employs TRBV5-1 and TRBJ2-3; TRBD2 agrees at 12 bases. J lost 4 bases, V lost 2 bases, and 5 bases had no gene match. Germline loops: CDR1 SGHRS, CDR2 YFSETQ. This CDR3 comprises 16 residues. The CDR3 coding sequence is TGCGCCAGCAGCTTAGGACTAGCGGGGTCGGCAGATACGCAGTATTTT. Residues: CASSLGLAGSADTQYF.

This clone has a single count. This chain connects TRBV18 to TRBJ1-1; unclear D gene. This CDR3 comprises 15 residues. Germline lookup yields CDR1 KGHSH and CDR2 LQKENI. V gave up 1 base and J gave up 0 bases, with 9 bases separating them. The CDR3 here is CASSPRHDMNTEAFF. The CDR3 coding sequence is TGTGCCAGCTCACCACGACACGACATGAACACTGAAGCTTTCTTT.

This clone was seen a few times. V gene TRBV5-4 combines with J gene TRBJ2-2; 10 bases match TRBD1. Germline V CDR1 and CDR2: SGHNT, YYREEE (reference sequence). The CDR3 has 15 residues. Unmatched junction bases numbered 6, after V lost 3 bases and J lost 7 bases. This CDR3 is CASSWWTGGFGELFF. CDR3 sequence (DNA): TGTGCCAGCAGCTGGTGGACAGGGGGATTCGGGGAGCTGTTTTTT.

This chain links TRBV5-6 with TRBJ2-6; TRBD2 matches 7 bases. Germline values: CDR1 SGHDT, CDR2 YYEEEE. The CDR3 is 17 amino acids. V trimming: 0 bases; J trimming: 0 bases; junction bases outside the gene matches: 3. In DNA form, the CDR3 reads TGTGCCAGCAGCTTGGCTAGCGGCAACTCTGGGGCCAACGTCCTGACTTTC. It specifies CASSLASGNSGANVLTF.

This chain links TRBV5-4 with TRBJ2-5, with TRBD2 identical over 7 bases. The germline gives CDR1 SGHNT, CDR2 YYREEE (reference sequence). V gave up 4 bases and J gave up 2 bases; unmatched junction bases: 8. The CDR3 is made up of 15 amino acids. CDR3 protein: CASSALANMQETQYF. CDR3 DNA: TGTGCCAGCAGCGCACTAGCGAACATGCAAGAGACCCAGTACTTC.

The rearrangement joins TRBV19 to TRBJ2-7; 7 nucleotides line up with TRBD1. With V trimmed by 5 bases and J by 0 bases, 10 bases remained unmatched. The germline V gene encodes CDR1 LNHDA and CDR2 SQIVND (reference sequence). The CDR3 contains 16 residues. The CDR3 loop is CASSSWGQTNSYEQYF. CDR3 DNA: TGTGCCAGTAGTTCCTGGGGACAGACGAACTCCTACGAGCAGTACTTC.

The chain carries TRBV6-6 and TRBJ2-5; tentative D call: TRBD1 (6 bases). Germline lookup yields CDR1 MNHNY and CDR2 SVGAGI (reference sequence). The V end lost 8 bases, the J end lost 5 bases, and 12 bases lay between the germline ends. The CDR3 is 12 residues long. The CDR3 DNA sequence: TGTGCCAGCTCTACAGGGCACGAGACCCAGTACTTC. Its translation: CASSTGHETQYF.